This T cell receptor (beta chain) was found in a study of blood T cell repertoires in COVID-19. Background on the study: COVID-19 samples collected from the United States, Italy and Spain covered acute and convalescent phases. T cells, B-cell-depleted T cells, or PBMCs provided the cDNA or gDNA that served as material.

In the source study's methods: The authors estimated nucleated cell counts from reference gene primer amplification. TCRdb's copy holds only in-frame clones and misses some; the assay was immunoSEQ multiplex PCR. From that table come the V and J calls and clone size; the DNA was used to work out D and trimming. The sample yields under 300,000 clones, 90% seen once. Germline V gene sequence: CDR1 SGHAT, CDR2 FQNNGV. J gave up 3 bases and V 5 bases, and 4 bases lay outside the gene matches. The CDR3 has 14 amino acids. The sample holds one count of this clone. The sequencing input was peripheral blood. The chain is built from TRBV11-2 and TRBJ1-5, with 7 positions matching TRBD1. The receptor's source is a woman in her forties with acute or convalescent COVID-19. The CDR3, as DNA: TGTGCCAGCAGCCCGGGACAGTTCAATCAGCCCCAGCATTTT. Protein product: CASSPGQFNQPQHF.